The 7 T cell receptor beta chains below all came from one sample that was sequenced in a study of early T cells in non-severe SARS-CoV-2 infection (dated by TCRdb to the early 2020s). Library generation was performed with 5' RACE. Instrument used: NextSeq 500. TCRdb cleaned the public reads at Q25 with fastp, built clones with MiXCR and kept in-frame beta chains. Each record represents a unique CDR3 protein, reported with the most common genes and DNA among its rows. For this sample the table gives about 34,000 distinct CDR3 sequences, of which 6% to 7% were detected only once. The top ten clones comprise approximately 7.2% of the sample. Sequencing was performed on whole blood. These receptors all stem from an adult who was a healthcare worker with PCR-confirmed SARS-CoV-2 infection or an uninfected control (not recorded which).

This clonotype is a singleton in its sample. A much larger clone differs from this one at a single base, so this may be a read error. The chain couples TRBV10-1 to TRBJ2-2; D is perhaps TRBD1 (6 bases). The V end lost 6 bases, the J end lost 4 bases, and 15 bases lay between the germline ends. Germline-derived CDR1 and CDR2 are WNHNN and SYGVQD (reference sequence). This CDR3 has 15 residues. CDR3 loop: CASSRDMVGTGELFF. The CDR3 DNA follows: TGCGCCAGCAGCCGGGACATGGTCGGCACCGGGGAGCTGTTTTTT.

This clonotype was counted many times. The rearrangement joins TRBV30 to TRBJ2-2; D is undetermined. Germline CDR1 is GTSNPN and CDR2 is SVGIG (reference sequence). The CDR3 is 13 residues long. V was pared by 4 bases and J by 3 bases, with 9 bases between. The CDR3 reads CAWMGWDTGELFF. The CDR3 DNA reads TGTGCCTGGATGGGCTGGGACACCGGGGAGCTGTTTTTT.

This clonotype was seen at least ten times. This chain links TRBV9 with TRBJ2-3, with D uncertain. Trimming took 3 bases from V and 0 from J, leaving 14 bases between them. Germline V gene data show CDR1 as SGDLS and CDR2 as YYNGEE. The CDR3 has 16 residues. The CDR3 is CASSALLTASTDTQYF. Here the CDR3 DNA reads TGTGCCAGCAGCGCCCTCCTGACGGCTAGCACAGATACGCAGTATTTT.

This clonotype was detected ten times or more. This sequence joins TRBV7-2 and TRBJ2-7, with 12 bases lining up with TRBD2. Trimming took 3 bases from V and 2 from J; bases not matched to a gene: 2. The CDR3 runs 15 residues. Germline V lookup: CDR1 SGHTA, CDR2 FQGNSA. CDR3 in DNA: TGTGCCAGCAGCTTCCCTAGCGGGGGGGCCTACGAGCAGTACTTC. Protein sequence: CASSFPSGGAYEQYF. Variable domain in full (rest from reference TRBV7-2 and TRBJ2-7): GAGVSQSPSNKVTEKGKDVELRCDPISGHTALYWYRQSLGQGLEFLIYFQGNSAPDKSGLPSDRFSAERTGGSVSTLTIQRTQQEDSAVYLCASSFPSGGAYEQYFGPGTRLTVT.

This clonotype has just a few counts. The J gene is TRBJ2-7, the V gene TRBV19, with D perhaps TRBD2 (6 bases). Trimming left V 6 bases short and J 2 bases short, with 11 bases between. The CDR3 sequence is 13 residues long. Germline loops: CDR1 LNHDA, CDR2 SQIVND (reference sequence). In nucleotides, the CDR3 is TGTGCCAGTAGGCGGACGGGAGCCTACGAGCAGTACTTC. Translating gives CASRRTGAYEQYF.

The sample holds many counts of this clonotype. This chain joins TRBV7-2 and TRBJ2-2; D unclear. With 8 bases removed from V and 0 bases from J, the gap between germline ends came to 10 bases. This CDR3 comprises 14 residues. Germline loops: CDR1 SGHTA, CDR2 FQGNSA. This chain's CDR3 is CASQYKANTGELFF. CDR3 sequence (DNA): TGTGCCAGCCAGTACAAAGCGAACACCGGGGAGCTGTTTTTT.

This clonotype has ten or more counts. V usage is TRBV6-6 and J usage is TRBJ2-5; TRBD2 matches at 11 bases. Trimming removed 7 bases from V and 4 bases from J; junction bases left unmatched: 11. Looked up from germline, CDR1 is MNHNY and CDR2 is SVGAGI (reference sequence). The CDR3 consists of 16 residues. CDR3 nucleotides: TGTGCCAGCACCTTTGCGACTAGCGGGGTGTCAGAGACCCAGTACTTC. It codes for CASTFATSGVSETQYF.